The 15 T cell receptor beta chains reported below all come from one sample, sequenced in a study of PD-1 blockade in classical Hodgkin lymphoma. Every single patient, without exception, relapsed after autologous stem cell transplantation, and brentuximab vedotin exposure varied. Assay: immunoSEQ multiplex PCR; the TCRdb copy retains only in-frame clones and omits some. The sample contains some 25,000 clones, roughly two thirds of which appear only once. Sequenced material: peripheral blood mononuclear cells (PBMCs), taken before the second cycle of nivolumab. The receptor source for this set is a human donor with classical Hodgkin lymphoma.

The V call is TRBV2, the J call TRBJ1-2, with D hard to call. CDR1 is SNHLY and CDR2 is FYNNEI in the germline V gene. This CDR3 contains 10 residues. Deletions cut 6 bases from V and 5 bases from J, with 4 bases between. In DNA form, the CDR3 reads TGTGCCAGCAGCGCTTATGGCTACACCTTC. Residues: CASSAYGYTF.

Worth noting for this clone: The junction and the germline gene differ at one end; a read error may be behind it. The CDR3: CAWSVQMNTEASF. For the CDR3, the DNA is TGCGCCTGGAGCGTTCAAATGAACACTGAAGCTTCCTTT. The rearrangement uses TRBV30 and TRBJ1-1; no reliable D call. Germline assignment: CDR1 GTSNPN and CDR2 SVGIG (reference sequence). CDR3 length: 13 amino acids.

The rearrangement joins TRBV6-1 to TRBJ2-2, with 8 bases lining up with TRBD1. The CDR3 is 14 amino acids. Germline-derived CDR1 and CDR2 are MNHNS and SASEGT. Unmatched junction bases numbered 8, after V lost 8 bases and J lost 6 bases. The CDR3 spells CASHLATGAGELFF. In DNA form, the CDR3 reads TGTGCCAGCCACCTCGCGACAGGGGCCGGGGAGCTGTTTTTT.

The chain employs TRBV7-9 and TRBJ2-7, with 7 bases aligning to TRBD2. Trimming took 4 bases from V and 0 from J; bases not matched to a gene: 9. Per germline, CDR1 SEHNR and CDR2 FQNEAQ (reference sequence). The CDR3 extends over 16 amino acids. The CDR3 region is CASSSHFGRNSYEQYF. The DNA of the CDR3 is TGTGCCAGCAGCTCTCATTTCGGGAGGAACTCCTACGAGCAGTACTTC.

The V call is TRBV28, the J call TRBJ2-6, with D tentatively TRBD2 (6 bases). V lost 6 bases to trimming and J lost 4 bases, with 13 bases between them. CDR3 length equals 15 residues. Germline loops: CDR1 MDHEN, CDR2 SYDVKM. CDR3 in DNA: TGTGCCAGCAGGTCGGGAGCTCTCGGGGCCAACGTCCTGACTTTC. Its translation is CASRSGALGANVLTF.

The chain links TRBV29-1 to TRBJ1-5, with TRBD1 identical over 7 bases. Losses at the gene ends were 6 bases for V and 3 bases for J; bases not matched to a gene: 8. CDR1 and CDR2 from the germline V gene are SQVTM and ANQGSEA. CDR3 length: 14 residues. The CDR3 DNA reads TGCAGCGTAGCCCCAGGGGGTTTCAATCAGCCCCAGCATTTT. Translated: CSVAPGGFNQPQHF.

The CDR3 is CAISESGLADNYEQYF. CDR3 coding DNA: TGTGCCATCAGTGAGTCGGGGCTAGCGGATAACTACGAGCAGTACTTC. The J gene is TRBJ2-7, the V gene TRBV10-3, with 7 positions matching TRBD2. Germline V gene data show CDR1 as ENHRY and CDR2 as SYGVKD. The junction had 8 bases not matched to a gene; V was cut back by 0 bases and J by 3 bases. There are 16 residues in the CDR3.

This clone was observed once. CDR3 in amino acids: CASSLIGFYGYTF. The CDR3 DNA is TGTGCCAGCAGTTTAATAGGGTTCTATGGCTACACCTTC. This rearrangement joins TRBV28 to TRBJ1-2; D unclear. The CDR3 has 13 residues. Germline CDR1 and CDR2: MDHEN and SYDVKM. V lost 2 bases to trimming and J lost 4 bases, with 8 bases between them.

The genes are TRBV5-4 and TRBJ2-5; D perhaps matches TRBD2 (6 bases). Trimming stripped 0 bases from V and 8 bases from J, with 17 bases between. This CDR3 is 15 amino acids long. Germline lookup yields CDR1 SGHNT and CDR2 YYREEE (reference sequence). The CDR3 spells CASSLGGSGQFTQYF. The CDR3 nucleotides read TGTGCCAGCAGCTTGGGTGGGAGCGGGCAGTTTACCCAGTACTTC.

This clone was observed a single time. The chain carries TRBV6-5 and TRBJ1-5; TRBD1 aligns across 9 bases. Trimming removed 5 bases from V and 6 bases from J; junction bases left unmatched: 5. Germline CDR1 reads MNHEY; CDR2 reads SVGAGI. This CDR3 is 14 amino acids long. The CDR3: CASSPDRGGQPQHF. Here the CDR3 DNA reads TGTGCCAGCAGTCCGGACAGGGGCGGTCAGCCCCAGCATTTT.

This sequence joins TRBV6-6 and TRBJ1-1; TRBD1 matches at 11 bases. V was clipped by 6 bases and J by 0 bases; unmatched bases: 6. The germline V gene has CDR1 MNHNY and CDR2 SVGAGI (reference sequence). The CDR3 consists of 16 residues. The CDR3 bases are TGTGCCAGCAGCAAGGGACAGGGGGTCATGAACACTGAAGCTTTCTTT. Translation: CASSKGQGVMNTEAFF.

J is TRBJ2-4 and V is TRBV28, with a tentative D call TRBD1 (6 bases). The germline V gene has CDR1 MDHEN and CDR2 SYDVKM. This CDR3 contains 17 residues. Trimming pared 5 bases from V and 0 bases from J, leaving 17 bases between. DNA for the CDR3: TGTGCCAGCAGTCCACCGCCCGGGACATCAGCCAAAAACATTCAGTACTTC. Its translation: CASSPPPGTSAKNIQYF.

This chain joins TRBV30 and TRBJ2-2; D remains ambiguous. With 0 bases removed from V and 5 bases from J, the gap between germline ends came to 16 bases. This CDR3 is 16 amino acids long. CDR1 and CDR2 (germline): GTSNPN, SVGIG (reference sequence). CDR3 loop: CAWSVLGRTQTGELFF. CDR3 bases: TGTGCCTGGAGTGTACTCGGACGAACCCAAACCGGGGAGCTGTTTTTT.

The V and J genes are TRBV10-3 and TRBJ2-7, with D possibly being TRBD1 (6 bases). Germline assignment: CDR1 ENHRY and CDR2 SYGVKD. The CDR3 loop spans 14 amino acids. Trimming removed 10 bases at V and 4 bases at J, with 20 bases between. The CDR3 sequence: CATFGGPGWYEQYF. In nucleotides, the CDR3 is TGTGCCACCTTTGGGGGCCCCGGGTGGTACGAGCAGTACTTC.

The J gene is TRBJ2-1, the V gene TRBV28; 9 nucleotides agree with TRBD2. V was pared by 4 bases and J by 3 bases, with 10 bases of the junction left unmatched. CDR3 length: 17 residues. CDR1 is MDHEN and CDR2 is SYDVKM in the germline V gene. The CDR3 bases are TGTGCCAGCAGTTCCCCTGGGAGCGGGGGGCTCTACAATGAGCAGTTCTTC. Its protein product is CASSSPGSGGLYNEQFF. Supplemented by reference TRBV28 and TRBJ2-1, the full variable domain reads DVKVTQSSRYLVKRTGEKVFLECVQDMDHENMFWYRQDPGLGLRLIYFSYDVKMKEKGDIPEGYSVSREKKERFSLILESASTNQTSMYLCASSSPGSGGLYNEQFFGPGTRLTVL.